This TCR beta chain derives from a study of blood T cell repertoires in COVID-19. In its sample, this clone was seen once. Germline V gene data show CDR1 as MNHNY and CDR2 as SVGAGI (reference sequence). This CDR3 comprises 13 residues. V was pared by 6 bases and J by 4 bases, with 11 bases between. TCRdb keeps only in-frame clones here, not all; method: immunoSEQ multiplex PCR. Of roughly 24,000 clones listed, around 93% are singletons. The chain combines TRBV6-6 with TRBJ2-3, with D possibly TRBD2 on 5 matching bases. The specimen sequenced was peripheral blood. This TCR came from a human donor in a cohort sampled during active COVID-19. The CDR3 region has the DNA TGTGCCAGCAGCCCGGGGATTCCAGATACGCAGTATTTT. This gives the protein CASSPGIPDTQYF.